The 15 T cell receptor beta chains presented below share a single source sample, sequenced in a study of blood T cell repertoires in COVID-19. Clones were sequenced by immunoSEQ multiplex PCR, and TCRdb holds only the in-frame ones, with some missing. The sample lists tens of thousands of clones, roughly 76% occurring once. Sequenced: peripheral blood. The receptors come from a woman aged 65 to 85 with acute or convalescent COVID-19.

This clone has only a few counts. The chain recombines TRBV28 with TRBJ2-3, with 8 bases matching TRBD2. Trimming took 5 bases from V and 0 from J; bases not matched to a gene: 7. The CDR3 spans 16 residues. Germline CDR1 MDHEN, CDR2 SYDVKM. CDR3 sequence (DNA): TGTGCCAGCAGTCTACGGGGGGGGATAAGCACAGATACGCAGTATTTT. This codes for CASSLRGGISTDTQYF. Together with reference TRBV28 and TRBJ2-3, the CDR3 gives the full variable domain: DVKVTQSSRYLVKRTGEKVFLECVQDMDHENMFWYRQDPGLGLRLIYFSYDVKMKEKGDIPEGYSVSREKKERFSLILESASTNQTSMYLCASSLRGGISTDTQYFGPGTRLTVL.

The rearrangement uses TRBV20-1 and TRBJ2-7, with a possible D match to TRBD1 (6 bases). Trimming left V 3 bases short and J 3 bases short, with 21 bases between. This CDR3 is 16 amino acids long. Germline values: CDR1 DFQATT, CDR2 SNEGSKA (reference sequence). CDR3 amino acids: CSASNLGGRKSYEQYF. CDR3 in DNA: TGCAGTGCTAGTAATTTAGGGGGACGGAAGAGCTACGAGCAGTACTTC.

The chain joins TRBV6-6 to TRBJ1-5; 10 nucleotides line up with TRBD1. CDR1 and CDR2 from the germline V gene are MNHNY and SVGAGI (reference sequence). The CDR3 runs 16 residues. Trimming removed 6 bases from V and 5 bases from J; junction bases left unmatched: 10. The CDR3 protein is CASSLRDRGRHQPQHF. The CDR3 nucleotides are TGTGCCAGCAGCCTACGGGACAGGGGTCGGCATCAGCCCCAGCATTTT.

This clone was seen a few times. V and J are TRBV4-2 and TRBJ1-2; a weak D match, TRBD1 (6 bases). The V end was cut by 0 bases, the J end by 4 bases, with 12 bases between. This CDR3 is 15 amino acids long. Per the germline V gene, CDR1 is LGHNA and CDR2 is YNFKEQ. CDR3 sequence reads: CASSQEGQGRYGYTF. CDR3 sequence (DNA): TGTGCCAGCAGCCAAGAGGGGCAGGGGCGCTATGGCTACACCTTC.

CDR3 bases: TGTGCCAGCAGCCCCCGGCAGGGCACTGGAAACACCATATATTTT. Translation: CASSPRQGTGNTIYF. The rearrangement uses TRBV7-3 and TRBJ1-3; D is perhaps TRBD1 (5 bases). V was clipped by 5 bases and J by 2 bases, with 13 bases between them. Germline loops: CDR1 SGHTA, CDR2 FQGTGA. This CDR3 comprises 15 residues.

The chain carries TRBV7-6 and TRBJ2-1; possible D gene TRBD2, 5 bases. The CDR3 totals 15 residues. Germline loops: CDR1 SGHVS, CDR2 FNYEAQ. V shed 5 bases and J shed 5 bases, with 16 bases lying between them. CDR3 sequence: CASSPSGLSNNEQFF. CDR3 nucleotide sequence: TGTGCCAGCAGCCCGAGCGGCCTGAGCAACAATGAGCAGTTCTTC.

This chain uses TRBV5-1 with TRBJ2-7, with 8 positions matching TRBD1. The V gene's germline CDR1 is SGHRS and CDR2 YFSETQ. The CDR3 spans 14 residues. Trimming at V came to 5 bases and at J to 4 bases, leaving 8 bases not matched to a gene. In DNA form, the CDR3 reads TGCGCCAGCAGTCCAGGACAGGGCCCTTACGAGCAGTACTTC. Translating it yields CASSPGQGPYEQYF.

The rearrangement links TRBV6-5 to TRBJ1-2, with 7 bases aligning to TRBD1. This CDR3 spans 15 amino acids. Germline V gene sequence: CDR1 MNHEY, CDR2 SVGAGI. J gave up 1 base and V 5 bases, and 7 bases lay outside the gene matches. CDR3: CASSQTGNLNYGYTF. For the CDR3, the DNA is TGTGCCAGCAGTCAGACAGGGAACCTTAACTATGGCTACACCTTC.

This chain joins TRBV9 and TRBJ1-6; tentative D call: TRBD1 (6 bases). This CDR3 has 15 amino acids. Trimming shortened V by 3 bases and J by 6 bases, and 13 bases separated the two germline ends. Germline-derived CDR1 and CDR2 are SGDLS and YYNGEE. This chain's CDR3 is CASSGAQGGNSPLHF. The CDR3 DNA reads as TGTGCCAGCAGCGGGGCCCAAGGGGGTAATTCACCCCTCCACTTT.

The chain combines TRBV2 with TRBJ1-5; D gene ambiguous. The CDR3 is 14 amino acids. CDR1 is SNHLY and CDR2 is FYNNEI in the germline V gene. The V and J ends lost 4 bases and 2 bases respectively, with 9 bases between them. The chain's CDR3 is CASSAIEGNQPQHF. The CDR3 DNA sequence: TGTGCCAGCAGTGCTATAGAGGGCAATCAGCCCCAGCATTTT.

V is TRBV5-1 and J is TRBJ2-3; D may be TRBD2 (6 bases). The CDR3 spans 16 residues. The V gene's germline CDR1 is SGHRS and CDR2 YFSETQ. Trimming shortened V by 0 bases and J by 3 bases, and 14 bases separated the two germline ends. The CDR3 sequence: CASSLAPGGKTDTQYF. CDR3 DNA: TGCGCCAGCAGCTTGGCTCCGGGCGGGAAAACAGATACGCAGTATTTT.

The chain joins TRBV14 to TRBJ2-2, with D perhaps TRBD1 (5 bases). Germline values: CDR1 SGHDN, CDR2 FVKESK. This CDR3 contains 13 residues. The V end was cut by 3 bases, the J end by 7 bases, with 9 bases between. CDR3 residues: CASSHQGVGELFF. The DNA of the CDR3 is TGTGCCAGCAGCCATCAGGGTGTCGGGGAGCTGTTTTTT.

The CDR3 loop is CSVRDRGKGNTIYF. DNA for the CDR3: TGCAGCGTCAGAGACAGGGGGAAAGGAAACACCATATATTTT. The V and J genes are TRBV29-1 and TRBJ1-3, with TRBD1 matching over 9 bases. The germline V gene encodes CDR1 SQVTM and CDR2 ANQGSEA. The CDR3 extends over 14 amino acids. With 6 bases clipped from V and 4 bases from J, the junction kept 7 bases outside the gene matches.

The rearrangement joins TRBV11-3 to TRBJ1-1; TRBD1 is a possible D gene (6 bases). CDR3 length: 13 amino acids. Germline V CDR1 and CDR2: SGHNT, YENEEA. V lost 4 bases, J lost 1 base, and 7 bases lay in between. The CDR3 sequence: CASSSGENTEAFF. The CDR3 bases are TGTGCCAGCAGCTCAGGGGAGAACACTGAAGCTTTCTTT. The complete variable domain, with remaining parts taken from reference TRBV11-3 and TRBJ1-1, reads EAGVVQSPRYKIIEKKQPVAFWCNPISGHNTLYWYLQNLGQGPELLIRYENEEAVDDSQLPKDRFSAERLKGVDSTLKIQPAELGDSAVYLCASSSGENTEAFFGQGTRLTVV.

J is TRBJ2-4 and V is TRBV18; 8 bases fit TRBD1. This CDR3 contains 15 residues. Germline loops: CDR1 KGHSH, CDR2 LQKENI. Trimming removed 0 bases from V and 9 bases from J; junction bases left unmatched: 7. CDR3 in DNA: TGTGCCAGCTCACCACCGGGCAGGGGGCTTGGCATTCAGTACTTC. This translates into CASSPPGRGLGIQYF.